The next 31 T cell receptor beta chains were all read from a single sample in a study of cytomegalovirus exposure and HLA in healthy donors. PCR primers comprised 60 Vbeta and 13 Jbeta primers. Using immunoSEQ multiplex PCR, the repertoire was profiled, and TCRdb retains in-frame clones only, with some absent. The sample lists about 130,000 clones; 80% were seen once. Sequencing was done on a sample of PBMCs. The receptors here all came from a man in his forties in good health and CMV-seronegative.

This chain connects TRBV29-1 to TRBJ2-5; 10 bases align to TRBD1. Germline loops: CDR1 SQVTM, CDR2 ANQGSEA. Germline trimming cut 5 bases from V and 3 bases from J; bases unmatched to any gene: 6. The CDR3 runs 14 residues. The CDR3 nucleotides read TGCAGCGTTCACCCCGGGACAGGGGAAGAGACCCAGTACTTC. It codes for CSVHPGTGEETQYF.

The V gene is TRBV1, the J gene TRBJ2-4; TRBD1 reflects the table's D call only, with no check against the DNA. TRBV1 is flagged as a pseudogene. The length of the CDR3 is 17 residues. The CDR3 sequence: CTSSQDRGIRTENIQYF. The DNA for the CDR3 is TGCACCAGCAGCCAAGATAGGGGGATAAGGACAGAAAACATTCAGTACTTC.

V and J are TRBV2 and TRBJ2-7; 7 positions agree with TRBD1. Germline CDR1 and CDR2: SNHLY and FYNNEI. The CDR3 has 13 residues. V lost 6 bases to trimming and J lost 3 bases; unmatched junction nucleotides: 5. CDR3 residues: CASRTGVGYEQYF. The CDR3 DNA reads as TGTGCCAGCAGAACAGGGGTCGGCTACGAGCAGTACTTC.

The V and J genes are TRBV5-1 and TRBJ2-5, with 8 bases fitting TRBD2. CDR1 is SGHRS, CDR2 YFSETQ, per germline. The V and J ends lost 4 bases and 2 bases, in that order; junction bases with no gene match: 7. This CDR3 contains 15 residues. The CDR3 reads CASSPAAGGQETQYF. CDR3 DNA: TGCGCCAGCAGCCCCGCGGCGGGAGGTCAAGAGACCCAGTACTTC.

This clone has more than one count but fewer than ten. This sequence joins TRBV19 and TRBJ1-1; D not certain. The V and J ends lost 7 bases and 0 bases respectively, with 12 bases between them. CDR3 length: 14 residues. The V gene's germline CDR1 is LNHDA and CDR2 SQIVND (reference sequence). The CDR3, as DNA: TGTGCCAGTACTCGAGGAGAAATGAACACTGAAGCTTTCTTT. It codes for CASTRGEMNTEAFF.

The rearrangement links TRBV19 to TRBJ1-5; possibly TRBD1 for D (6 bases). Germline loops: CDR1 LNHDA, CDR2 SQIVND (reference sequence). The CDR3 is made up of 15 amino acids. V was cut by 3 bases and J by 4 bases, with 13 bases left in between. DNA for the CDR3: TGTGCCAGTAGTATCCCAGGGGTAGGAAATCAGCCCCAGCATTTT. Encoded protein: CASSIPGVGNQPQHF.

This clone was recorded a few times. V is TRBV7-2 and J is TRBJ2-5; a possible D gene is TRBD2 (6 bases). V shed 7 bases and J shed 5 bases, with 17 bases lying between them. CDR1 and CDR2 (germline): SGHTA, FQGNSA. This CDR3 is built from 14 residues. CDR3 region: CASNEPRRGETQYF. DNA for the CDR3: TGTGCCAGCAACGAACCCAGGAGGGGTGAGACCCAGTACTTC.

Regarding this clone: Its ends do not fully match the called genes, so a read error is possible. The rearrangement joins TRBV15 to TRBJ2-3, with 8 bases identical to TRBD1. From germline, CDR1 is LNHNV and CDR2 YYDKDF (reference sequence). The CDR3 extends over 15 amino acids. As DNA, the CDR3 is TGTGCCACCAGCCGGATCGTGACAGGGACAGGTACGCAGTATTTT. The encoded protein is CATSRIVTGTGTQYF.

Here the CDR3 DNA reads TGTGCCAGTAGTTTCAGACAGGCGAGCTCCTACAATGAGCAGTTCTTC. This gives the protein CASSFRQASSYNEQFF. The rearrangement uses TRBV19 and TRBJ2-1; TRBD1 might be the D (6 bases). Trimming cost V 5 bases and J 0 bases, with 14 bases left between them. This CDR3 is built from 16 residues. Germline loops: CDR1 LNHDA, CDR2 SQIVND (reference sequence).

This chain uses TRBV6-6 with TRBJ2-7; a weak D match, TRBD1 (6 bases). CDR1 is MNHNY and CDR2 is SVGAGI in the germline V gene (reference sequence). The CDR3 runs 16 residues. The germline V and J ends were trimmed by 2 bases and 6 bases, with 20 bases remaining between them. The CDR3 coding sequence is TGTGCCAGCAGTTACCCACCACAGGGTGGATTCGGCGAGCAGTACTTC. This sequence encodes CASSYPPQGGFGEQYF.

V is TRBV28 and J is TRBJ2-4, with D tentatively TRBD2 (5 bases). V was trimmed by 2 bases and J by 1 base, leaving 6 bases between them. This CDR3 contains 14 residues. Germline CDR1 is MDHEN and CDR2 is SYDVKM. The CDR3 region is CASSLRGAKNIQYF. The CDR3 bases are TGTGCCAGCAGTTTACGGGGTGCCAAAAACATTCAGTACTTC.

The chain is built from TRBV2 and TRBJ2-2; a weak D match, TRBD1 (5 bases). The CDR3 consists of 16 residues. Deletions cut 1 base from V and 6 bases from J, with 15 bases between. CDR1 is SNHLY and CDR2 is FYNNEI in the germline V gene. CDR3 loop: CASSEGNGRAAGELFF. The CDR3 bases are TGTGCCAGCAGTGAAGGAAACGGCAGGGCGGCCGGGGAGCTGTTTTTT.

This chain links TRBV12-2 with TRBJ2-1; no DNA check was done on the table's D call, TRBD2. TRBV12-2 is marked as a pseudogene. There are 18 residues in the CDR3. CDR3 DNA: TGTGCAAGTCGCTTAGAACTAGCGGGATGTCTTCCCTACAATGAGCAGTTCTTC. Its protein product is CASRLELAGCLPYNEQFF.

The rearrangement links TRBV29-1 to TRBJ2-5, with D perhaps matching TRBD2 (6 bases). The CDR3 has 12 amino acids. V lost 8 bases to trimming and J lost 5 bases, with 15 bases between them. The germline CDR1 and CDR2 sequences are SQVTM and ANQGSEA. CDR3 sequence reads: CSFGLSGETQYF. The DNA for the CDR3 is TGCAGCTTCGGACTATCGGGCGAGACCCAGTACTTC.

The J gene is TRBJ1-1, the V gene TRBV5-5, with D perhaps matching TRBD1 (5 bases). Trimming took off 2 bases at V and 2 bases at J, with 7 bases between the two ends. This CDR3 is built from 13 residues. Germline V gene sequence: CDR1 SGHKS, CDR2 YYEKEE (reference sequence). CDR3 amino acids: CASSFTGNTEAFF. The CDR3 coding sequence is TGTGCCAGCAGCTTTACAGGTAACACTGAAGCTTTCTTT.

The V gene is TRBV27, the J gene TRBJ1-3; D possibly corresponds to TRBD1 (5 bases). This CDR3 comprises 17 residues. V was cut by 5 bases and J by 1 base, with 18 bases left in between. CDR1 is MNHEY and CDR2 is SMNVEV in the germline V gene (reference sequence). This CDR3 is CASSPRARDSSGNTIYF. CDR3 nucleotide sequence: TGTGCCAGCAGTCCCAGGGCCCGAGACAGTTCTGGAAACACCATATATTTT.

The chain carries TRBV7-6 and TRBJ1-1; D is perhaps TRBD1 (5 bases). The CDR3 extends over 14 amino acids. The germline V gene has CDR1 SGHVS and CDR2 FNYEAQ. With 5 bases removed from V and 1 base from J, the gap between germline ends came to 11 bases. In nucleotides, the CDR3 is TGTGCCAGCAGCGCGGGACTCAAGAACACTGAAGCTTTCTTT. Protein sequence: CASSAGLKNTEAFF. The full variable domain, rest sourced from reference TRBV7-6 and TRBJ1-1, is GAGVSQSPRYKVTKRGQDVALRCDPISGHVSLYWYRQALGQGPEFLTYFNYEAQQDKSGLPNDRFSAERPEGSISTLTIQRTEQRDSAMYRCASSAGLKNTEAFFGQGTRLTVV.

The chain is built from TRBV29-1 and TRBJ2-3; D possibly corresponds to TRBD2 (7 bases). The V end lost 3 bases, the J end lost 3 bases, and 16 bases lay between the germline ends. Germline V gene data show CDR1 as SQVTM and CDR2 as ANQGSEA. The CDR3 runs 15 residues. As DNA, the CDR3 is TGCAGCGTTGAGGGGGAGGGGGGGTATACAGATACGCAGTATTTT. Its translation is CSVEGEGGYTDTQYF.

The V gene is TRBV2, the J gene TRBJ2-1, with 9 positions matching TRBD2. Trimming cost V 3 bases and J 3 bases; bases outside gene matches: 3. The germline CDR1 and CDR2 sequences are SNHLY and FYNNEI. This CDR3 is built from 15 residues. CDR3 region: CASSDSGGRYNEQFF. As DNA, the CDR3 is TGTGCCAGCAGTGATAGCGGGGGCCGCTACAATGAGCAGTTCTTC. Drawing the rest from reference TRBV2 and TRBJ2-1, the complete variable domain is EPEVTQTPSHQVTQMGQEVILRCVPISNHLYFYWYRQILGQKVEFLVSFYNNEISEKSEIFDDQFSVERPDGSNFTLKIRSTKLEDSAMYFCASSDSGGRYNEQFFGPGTRLTVL.

V is TRBV27 and J is TRBJ2-3; 9 bases align to TRBD2. Germline V lookup: CDR1 MNHEY, CDR2 SMNVEV (reference sequence). The V segment lost 5 bases and the J segment 5 bases; nucleotides outside the gene matches: 8. This CDR3 is 15 amino acids long. CDR3 bases: TGTGCCAGCAGTCGCGGGGGGGCCGGGAGAGATACGCAGTATTTT. Its translation: CASSRGGAGRDTQYF.

CDR3 coding DNA: TGTGCCTGGAGGGGTGGACAGGGTTTTATCTACGAGCAGTACTTC. Amino acid sequence: CAWRGGQGFIYEQYF. J is TRBJ2-7 and V is TRBV30; TRBD1 matches at 8 bases. This CDR3 has 15 residues. After removal of 3 bases from V and 3 bases from J, the junction contained 10 bases not matched to a gene. CDR1 and CDR2 (germline): GTSNPN, SVGIG (reference sequence).

The V and J genes are TRBV27 and TRBJ1-5; the D is unclear. V was trimmed by 6 bases and J by 7 bases, leaving 10 bases between them. Germline V gives CDR1 MNHEY, CDR2 SMNVEV (reference sequence). CDR3 size: 12 residues. Here the CDR3 reads CASSGTGQPQHF. The CDR3 nucleotides read TGTGCCAGCAGCGGAACCGGGCAGCCCCAGCATTTT.

The chain links TRBV2 to TRBJ2-2, with unresolved D. The germline V and J ends were trimmed by 4 bases and 4 bases, with 19 bases remaining between them. The CDR3 has 17 amino acids. In germline, CDR1 is SNHLY, CDR2 FYNNEI. CDR3 sequence (DNA): TGTGCCAGCAGTGTCAAGCCTACACTGGCAGGCACCGGGGAGCTGTTTTTT. This gives the protein CASSVKPTLAGTGELFF.

CDR3 sequence (DNA): TGTGCCTGGAGAGCGAGCTCCTACGAGCAGTACTTC. Translating gives CAWRASSYEQYF. The chain recombines TRBV30 with TRBJ2-7, with D unresolved. The germline V and J ends were trimmed by 3 bases and 0 bases, with 6 bases remaining between them. Germline lookup yields CDR1 GTSNPN and CDR2 SVGIG (reference sequence). CDR3 length: 12 residues.

This chain links TRBV7-2 with TRBJ2-1, with D tentatively TRBD2 (8 bases). CDR3 length: 15 residues. Germline loops: CDR1 SGHTA, CDR2 FQGNSA. Trimming removed 3 bases from V and 10 bases from J, with 19 bases in between. CDR3 in amino acids: CASSLLSGTVGEQFF. The DNA for the CDR3 is TGTGCCAGCAGCTTGCTTAGCGGGACAGTGGGGGAGCAGTTCTTC.

V is TRBV27 and J is TRBJ2-1, with 10 bases identical to TRBD2. The CDR3 covers 18 residues. Germline CDR1 is MNHEY and CDR2 is SMNVEV (reference sequence). Trimming cost V 0 bases and J 3 bases; bases outside gene matches: 8. This chain's CDR3 is CASSLSPWLAGVYNEQFF. DNA for the CDR3: TGTGCCAGCAGTTTATCACCCTGGCTAGCGGGGGTCTACAATGAGCAGTTCTTC.

V is TRBV6-5 and J is TRBJ1-4; TRBD1 aligns across 8 bases. J was trimmed by 5 bases and V by 6 bases; bases with no gene match: 5. The CDR3 is 14 amino acids. CDR1 is MNHEY, CDR2 SVGAGI, per germline. CDR3 coding DNA: TGTGCCAGCAGGACTAGGACAGGGAATGAAAAACTGTTTTTT. Its translation is CASRTRTGNEKLFF.

In this sample, this clone turned up once. V and J are TRBV21-1 and TRBJ1-5. TRBV21-1 is an annotated pseudogene. The CDR3 loop spans 16 amino acids. CDR3 residues: CASSRGENYSNQPQHF. CDR3 DNA: TGTGCCAGCAGTCGCGGGGAGAACTATAGCAATCAGCCCCAGCATTTT.

The chain couples TRBV18 to TRBJ2-3; D is ambiguous. The CDR3 length is 13 residues. Germline lookup yields CDR1 KGHSH and CDR2 LQKENI. The V end lost 5 bases, the J end lost 6 bases, and 12 bases lay between the germline ends. The CDR3 protein is CASSRATADTQYF. For the CDR3, the DNA is TGTGCCAGCTCAAGAGCGACCGCGGATACGCAGTATTTT.

The V gene is TRBV27, the J gene TRBJ2-1; no definite D call. CDR3 length: 15 amino acids. Trimming stripped 5 bases from V and 4 bases from J, with 15 bases between. Per germline, CDR1 MNHEY and CDR2 SMNVEV (reference sequence). The CDR3 sequence: CASSPPWSSYNEQFF. The DNA of the CDR3 is TGTGCCAGCAGTCCTCCTTGGAGTTCTTACAATGAGCAGTTCTTC.

The chain employs TRBV2 and TRBJ2-7; 8 bases match TRBD2. This CDR3 is 15 amino acids long. V lost 2 bases to trimming and J lost 4 bases; unmatched junction nucleotides: 7. The V gene's germline CDR1 is SNHLY and CDR2 FYNNEI. CDR3 in DNA: TGTGCCAGCAGTGAACTGAGCGGGGGCACTTACGAGCAGTACTTC. This sequence encodes CASSELSGGTYEQYF.